This T cell receptor beta chain was found in a study of blood T cell repertoires in COVID-19. As for the study in general: Some COVID-19 samples were acute and others convalescent; all came from the United States, Italy and Spain. PBMCs, B-cell-depleted T cells, or T cells provided the cDNA or gDNA that made up the material.

The CDR3 runs 14 residues. The V gene's germline CDR1 is LNHNV and CDR2 YYDKDF (reference sequence). Trimming left V 0 bases short and J 7 bases short, with 9 bases between. Authors' methods: For nucleated cells, counts were estimated from reference gene primer amplification. Data came from immunoSEQ multiplex PCR; TCRdb stores just in-frame clones and leaves some out. D and trimming come from the DNA, and the V and J calls and clone size come from that table. This repertoire shows 200,000 to 300,000 clones, 70% to 85% found once; its top ten account for 1.9%. The chain couples TRBV15 to TRBJ1-4; D is unclear. The source is an elderly woman with acute or convalescent COVID-19. Sequencing input: peripheral blood. The CDR3 DNA reads as TGTGCCACCAGCAGAGACAGGATATCTGAAAAACTGTTTTTT. It encodes CATSRDRISEKLFF.